This T cell receptor (beta chain) was observed in a study of CD8 T cells in ankylosing spondylitis. TCRdb reanalysed the 5' RACE reads using MiXCR and keeps one entry per CDR3 protein. The sample records 200,000 to 300,000 distinct CDR3 sequences, roughly a quarter being singletons. Findings and limits, study-wide: Ankylosing spondylitis blood appeared to carry a characteristic TCR beta motif of seven to nine highly homologous variants.

CDR3 length: 14 amino acids. V was cut by 0 bases and J by 9 bases, with 13 bases left in between. This clonotype has more than one count but fewer than ten. Its specificity is not known. The sample was blood, either unsorted or a sorted T cell fraction (not recorded which). V is TRBV12-3 or TRBV12-4 and J is TRBJ2-3; D is perhaps TRBD1 (6 bases). This TCR derives from a male donor with ankylosing spondylitis or in good health (not recorded which). The CDR3 sequence is CASSLAQGLGTQYF. CDR3 nucleotides: TGTGCCAGCAGTTTAGCGCAGGGGTTGGGGACGCAGTATTTT.